This T cell receptor beta chain was captured in a study of blood T cell repertoires in COVID-19. Study context: The samples span acute and convalescent COVID-19 from the United States, Italy and Spain. From T cells, B-cell-depleted T cells, or PBMCs came the material, which was cDNA or gDNA.

The germline CDR1 and CDR2 sequences are MDHEN and SYDVKM. The J segment lost 0 bases and the V segment lost 5 bases, leaving 10 bases of the junction unmatched. This CDR3 contains 17 residues. Seattle patient enrollment occurred during active infection, with longitudinal follow-up thereafter. In the authors' workflow: Cell counts per sample came from amplifying reference gene primers. The table came from immunoSEQ multiplex PCR; TCRdb's copy has only in-frame clones and leaves some out. V and J calls plus clone size are reproduced from that table; the DNA served to infer D and trimming. The table shows 350,000 to 450,000 clones, with 80% to 90% occurring only once.

Input material: peripheral blood. This receptor was taken from a woman aged 55-75 years with COVID-19, enrolled during active disease. V and J are TRBV28 and TRBJ1-2; 9 bases are shared with TRBD1. Here the CDR3 reads CASSSEGQGPANYGYTF. The CDR3 region has the DNA TGTGCCAGCAGTAGTGAGGGACAGGGTCCTGCTAACTATGGCTACACCTTC.